Detailed here is one T cell receptor (beta chain). From germline, CDR1 is SGHTA and CDR2 FQGNSA. V lost 2 bases and J lost 4; bases outside the gene matches: 7. This CDR3 comprises 16 residues. The bulk TCR libraries were made with methods described before and with listed TCR primers. TCRdb used MiXCR to reprocess the PCR reads, holding one entry per CDR3 protein. This repertoire shows 460,000 or so distinct CDR3 sequences, around 23% found once; its top ten account for roughly 0.77%. The data originate from a study of molecular identifiers for immune sequencing clone quantification. The chain recombines TRBV7-2 with TRBJ1-4; TRBD1 agrees at 7 bases. Sequenced material: naive CD8+ T cells from blood, with Jurkat cell RNA spiked in. Subset defined: FACS-sorted CD8+CD4-CCR7+CD45RA+ naive T cells. The origin of this receptor is a human donor in good health. Some libraries in this study had Jurkat cell RNA spiked in. The CDR3 coding sequence is TGTGCCAGCAGCTTATCCGGGACAGTCATTAATGAAAAACTGTTTTTT. Amino acids: CASSLSGTVINEKLFF.